This TCR beta chain was sequenced during a study of CD8+CD57+ T cells in acquired aplastic anemia. Study-level information: The mean DNA yield obtained from sorted CD4+ and CD8+ cells came to 3 to 3.5 ug.

Patients included in sequencing had previously demonstrated CD8+CD57+ cell expansion by flow cytometry. Patients had not yet gotten any therapy when their blood was taken for sampling. Study observations and caveats: Controls did not differ significantly from patients in CD8+ Simpson's diversity. Some 31 shared CD8+ CDR3s appeared highly expressed within patients' immunodominant clones.

This clonotype came up many times. Its antigen is unidentified. The study profiled TCR beta VDJ and CDR3 using genomic DNA as template. TCRdb recomputed calls from the reads with MiXCR, one row per CDR3 protein. The sample lists 150,000 to 200,000 distinct CDR3 sequences, roughly 50% occurring once. The CDR3 length is 15 residues. J lost 1 base, V lost 3 bases, and 3 bases had no gene match. Germline V gives CDR1 DFQATT, CDR2 SNEGSKA (reference sequence). V gene TRBV20-1 combines with J gene TRBJ2-2; 9 positions match TRBD2. Sequencing was carried out using sorted CD4+, CD8+, or CD8+CD57+ T cells (not recorded which) from PBMCs. This sequence was found in a human donor with aplastic anemia. CDR3 protein: CSASQTSGNTGELFF. For the CDR3, the DNA is TGCAGTGCTAGCCAGACTAGCGGGAACACCGGGGAGCTGTTTTTT.